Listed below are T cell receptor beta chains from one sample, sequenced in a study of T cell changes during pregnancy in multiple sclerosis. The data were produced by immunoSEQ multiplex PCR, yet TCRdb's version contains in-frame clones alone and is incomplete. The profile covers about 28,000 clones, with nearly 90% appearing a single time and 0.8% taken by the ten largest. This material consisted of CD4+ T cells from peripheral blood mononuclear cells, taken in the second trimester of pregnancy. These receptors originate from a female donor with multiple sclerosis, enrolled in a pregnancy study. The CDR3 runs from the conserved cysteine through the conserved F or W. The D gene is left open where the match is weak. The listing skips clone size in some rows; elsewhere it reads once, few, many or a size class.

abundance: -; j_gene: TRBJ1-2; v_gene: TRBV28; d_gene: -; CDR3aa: CASSLALLPLSLGYTF; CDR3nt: TGTGCCAGCAGTCTGGCCCTCTTACCTCTCAGTCTTGGCTACACCTTC
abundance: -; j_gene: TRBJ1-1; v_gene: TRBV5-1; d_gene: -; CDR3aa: CASGPTVNTEAFF; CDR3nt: TGCGCCAGCGGACCGACAGTGAACACTGAAGCTTTCTTT
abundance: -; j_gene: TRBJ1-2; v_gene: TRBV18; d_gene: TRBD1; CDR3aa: CASSPGRDRDNYGYTF; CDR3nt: TGTGCCAGCTCACCCGGGCGGGACAGGGACAACTATGGCTACACCTTC
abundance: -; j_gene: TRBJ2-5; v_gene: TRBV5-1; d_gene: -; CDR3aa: CASSFSNQETQYF; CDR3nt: TGCGCCAGCAGCTTTTCTAATCAAGAGACCCAGTACTTC
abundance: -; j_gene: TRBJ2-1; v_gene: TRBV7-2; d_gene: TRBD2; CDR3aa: CASSLALAGATIYNEQFF; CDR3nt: TGTGCCAGCAGCTTAGCACTAGCGGGGGCCACTATCTACAATGAGCAGTTCTTC
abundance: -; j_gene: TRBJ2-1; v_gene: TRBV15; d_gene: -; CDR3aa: CATSRDGGSSYNEQFF; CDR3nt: TGTGCCACCAGCAGAGATGGGGGGAGCTCCTACAATGAGCAGTTCTTC
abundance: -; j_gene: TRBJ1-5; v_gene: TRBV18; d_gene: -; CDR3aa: CASSPRSSNQPQHF; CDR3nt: TGTGCCAGCTCACCAAGGAGTAGCAATCAGCCCCAGCATTTT
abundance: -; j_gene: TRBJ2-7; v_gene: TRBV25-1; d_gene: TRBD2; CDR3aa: CASRGTSGYEQYF; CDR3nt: TGTGCCAGCAGAGGGACTAGCGGCTACGAGCAGTACTTC
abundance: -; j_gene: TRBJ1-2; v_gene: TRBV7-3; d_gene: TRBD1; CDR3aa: CASSLGTAGQGGYTF; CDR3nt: TGTGCCAGCAGCTTGGGGACAGCTGGGCAGGGTGGCTACACCTTC
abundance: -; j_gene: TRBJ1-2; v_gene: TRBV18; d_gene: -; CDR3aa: CASSPPSQANYGYTF; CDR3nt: TGTGCCAGCTCACCGCCATCACAGGCTAACTATGGCTACACCTTC
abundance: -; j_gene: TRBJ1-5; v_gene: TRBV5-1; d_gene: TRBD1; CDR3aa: CASSLGGRGRGNQPQHF; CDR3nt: TGCGCCAGCAGCTTGGGCGGCAGGGGGCGCGGCAATCAGCCCCAGCATTTT
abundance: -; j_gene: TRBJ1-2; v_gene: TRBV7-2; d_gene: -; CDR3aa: CASSNLRSGVYGYTF; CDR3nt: TGTGCCAGCAGCAACTTAAGATCAGGGGTTTATGGCTACACCTTC
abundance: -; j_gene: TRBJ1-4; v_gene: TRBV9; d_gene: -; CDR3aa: CASSLEGGAANEKLFF; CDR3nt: TGTGCCAGCAGCCTTGAAGGGGGGGCGGCTAATGAAAAACTGTTTTTT
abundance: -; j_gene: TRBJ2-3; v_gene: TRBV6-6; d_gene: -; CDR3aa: CASSPARGRSTDTQYF; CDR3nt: TGTGCCAGCAGTCCAGCGCGGGGGCGCAGCACAGATACGCAGTATTTT
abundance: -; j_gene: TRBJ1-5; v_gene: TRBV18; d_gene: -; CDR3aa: CASSRGYSNQPQHF; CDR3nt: TGTGCCAGTTCGCGGGGATATAGCAATCAGCCCCAGCATTTT
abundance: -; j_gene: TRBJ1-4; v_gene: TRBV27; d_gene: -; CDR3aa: CASSLVRGSEKLFF; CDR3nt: TGTGCCAGCAGTTTAGTCAGGGGTAGTGAAAAACTGTTTTTT
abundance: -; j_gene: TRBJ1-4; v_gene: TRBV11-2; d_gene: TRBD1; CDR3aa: CASSLRGTGIEKLFF; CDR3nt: TGTGCCAGCAGCCTACGCGGGACAGGGATTGAAAAACTGTTTTTT
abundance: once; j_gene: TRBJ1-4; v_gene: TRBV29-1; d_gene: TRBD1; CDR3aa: CSASRGRNEKLFF; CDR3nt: TGCAGCGCCAGCAGGGGGCGGAATGAAAAACTGTTTTTT
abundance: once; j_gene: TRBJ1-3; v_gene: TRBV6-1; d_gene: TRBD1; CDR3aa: CASSERWTGFSGNTIYF; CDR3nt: TGTGCCAGCAGTGAACGATGGACAGGGTTCTCTGGAAACACCATATATTTT
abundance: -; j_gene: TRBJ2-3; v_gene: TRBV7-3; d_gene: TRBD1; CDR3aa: CASSLEGAGDTQYF; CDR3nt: TGTGCCAGCAGCTTAGAGGGGGCAGGGGATACGCAGTATTTT
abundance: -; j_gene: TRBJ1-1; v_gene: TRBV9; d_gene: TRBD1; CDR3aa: CASSVGTGLSGTEAFF; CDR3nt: TGTGCCAGCAGCGTGGGGACAGGGCTATCAGGGACTGAAGCTTTCTTT
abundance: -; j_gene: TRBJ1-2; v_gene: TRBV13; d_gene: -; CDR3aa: CASSFREREGYTF; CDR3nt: TGTGCCAGCAGCTTCCGGGAGAGGGAAGGCTACACCTTC
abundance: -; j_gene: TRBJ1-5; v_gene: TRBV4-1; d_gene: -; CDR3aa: CASSQPRAGFNQPQHF; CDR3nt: TGCGCCAGCAGCCAACCCCGCGCAGGGTTCAATCAGCCCCAGCATTTT